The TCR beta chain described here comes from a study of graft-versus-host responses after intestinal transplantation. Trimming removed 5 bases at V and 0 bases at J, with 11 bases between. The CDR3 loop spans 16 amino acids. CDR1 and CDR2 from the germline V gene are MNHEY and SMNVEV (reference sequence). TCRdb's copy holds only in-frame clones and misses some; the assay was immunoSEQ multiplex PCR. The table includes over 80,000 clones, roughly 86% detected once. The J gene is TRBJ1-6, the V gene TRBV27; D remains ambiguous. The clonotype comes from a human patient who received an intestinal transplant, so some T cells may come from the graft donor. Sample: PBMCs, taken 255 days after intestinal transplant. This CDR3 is CASSPPASSYNSPLHF. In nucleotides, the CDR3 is TGTGCCAGCAGTCCCCCAGCCAGCTCCTATAATTCACCCCTCCACTTT.